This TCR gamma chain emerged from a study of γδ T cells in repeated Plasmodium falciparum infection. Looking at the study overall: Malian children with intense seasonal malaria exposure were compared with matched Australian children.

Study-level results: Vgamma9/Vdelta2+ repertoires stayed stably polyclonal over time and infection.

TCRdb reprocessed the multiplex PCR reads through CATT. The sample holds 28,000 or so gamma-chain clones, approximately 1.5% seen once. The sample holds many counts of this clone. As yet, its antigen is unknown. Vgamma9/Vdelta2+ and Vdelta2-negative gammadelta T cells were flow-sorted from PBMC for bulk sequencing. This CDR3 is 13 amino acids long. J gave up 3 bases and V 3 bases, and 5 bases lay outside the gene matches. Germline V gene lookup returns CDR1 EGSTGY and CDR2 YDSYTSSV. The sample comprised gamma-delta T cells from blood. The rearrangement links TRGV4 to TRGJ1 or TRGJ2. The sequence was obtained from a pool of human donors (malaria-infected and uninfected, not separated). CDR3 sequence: CATWDRCYYKKLF. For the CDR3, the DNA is TGTGCCACCTGGGATAGGTGTTATTATAAGAAACTCTTT.